These 27 T cell receptor beta chains share one sample of origin, sequenced in a study of T cell repertoires in ileal Crohn's disease. Generated by immunoSEQ multiplex PCR, the TCRdb table keeps only in-frame clones and is missing some. This table has about 5,400 clones, approximately 78% appearing once. The sequencing input was ileal tissue. Source of these receptors: an adult with Crohn's disease.

The chain carries TRBV29-1 and TRBJ1-2, with D possibly matching TRBD1 (5 bases). The CDR3 sequence is 12 residues long. Germline CDR1 SQVTM, CDR2 ANQGSEA. V gave up 5 bases and J gave up 5 bases, with 12 bases separating them. CDR3 sequence reads: CSVSGGGYGYTF. The CDR3 region has the DNA TGCAGCGTTTCTGGGGGAGGGTATGGCTACACCTTC. The variable domain in full, completed from reference TRBV29-1 and TRBJ1-2, reads SAVISQKPSRDICQRGTSLTIQCQVDSQVTMMFWYRQQPGQSLTLIATANQGSEATYESGFVIDKFPISRPNLTFSTLTVSNMSPEDSSIYLCSVSGGGYGYTFGSGTRLTVV.

The chain uses TRBV10-3 and TRBJ2-7; 7 bases fit TRBD1. This CDR3 is built from 13 residues. Germline V lookup: CDR1 ENHRY, CDR2 SYGVKD. J gave up 6 bases and V 2 bases, and 4 bases lay outside the gene matches. CDR3 protein: CAISEPNRGEQYF. CDR3 bases: TGTGCCATCAGTGAGCCAAACAGGGGCGAGCAGTACTTC.

The chain recombines TRBV28 with TRBJ2-7; D is possibly TRBD1 (6 bases). V lost 6 bases and J lost 5, with 14 bases in between. Germline V gene lookup returns CDR1 MDHEN and CDR2 SYDVKM. The CDR3 sequence is 13 residues long. CDR3 sequence: CASSLQGPHEQYF. CDR3 coding DNA: TGTGCCAGCAGCTTACAGGGACCCCACGAGCAGTACTTC.

This sequence joins TRBV28 and TRBJ2-1; TRBD2 matches 8 bases. Trimming removed 5 bases from V and 0 bases from J; junction bases left unmatched: 6. The CDR3 covers 16 residues. Germline lookup yields CDR1 MDHEN and CDR2 SYDVKM. CDR3 coding DNA: TGTGCCAGCAGTCCTATTCGGGGGGGCTCCTACAATGAGCAGTTCTTC. Translation: CASSPIRGGSYNEQFF.

J is TRBJ1-5 and V is TRBV28; D is undetermined. CDR3 size: 15 residues. Germline CDR1 MDHEN, CDR2 SYDVKM. Trimming left V 7 bases short and J 2 bases short, with 15 bases between. The CDR3 spells CASTMSGGGNQPQHF. The CDR3 DNA follows: TGTGCCAGCACCATGTCGGGAGGCGGCAATCAGCCCCAGCATTTT.

V is TRBV28 and J is TRBJ1-2; D not resolved. The CDR3 sequence is 14 residues long. V lost 3 bases, J lost 0 bases, and 8 bases lay in between. CDR1 and CDR2 (germline): MDHEN, SYDVKM. Written as DNA, the CDR3 is TGTGCCAGCAGTTTCGCCAGAACTAACTATGGCTACACCTTC. Translated: CASSFARTNYGYTF.

The chain has TRBV5-6 and TRBJ2-1, with no clear D. Per germline, CDR1 SGHDT and CDR2 YYEEEE. This CDR3 is built from 13 residues. V lost 2 bases and J 7 bases, leaving 10 bases between the germline ends. CDR3 sequence: CASSLGNANEQFF. CDR3 nucleotides: TGTGCCAGCAGCTTAGGGAACGCGAATGAGCAGTTCTTC. Using reference TRBV5-6 and TRBJ2-1 for the parts outside the CDR3, the full variable domain is DAGVTQSPTHLIKTRGQQVTLRCSPKSGHDTVSWYQQALGQGPQFIFQYYEEEERQRGNFPDRFSGHQFPNYSSELNVNALLLGDSALYLCASSLGNANEQFFGPGTRLTVL.

The V and J genes are TRBV11-1 and TRBJ2-1; TRBD2 matches 13 bases. Looked up from germline, CDR1 is SGHAT and CDR2 is FQDESV (reference sequence). This CDR3 contains 18 residues. With 5 bases clipped from V and 4 bases from J, the junction kept 11 bases outside the gene matches. The CDR3 sequence is CASSPAWTSGGGYNEQFF. The CDR3 nucleotides are TGTGCCAGCAGCCCCGCCTGGACTAGCGGGGGTGGATACAATGAGCAGTTCTTC.

V and J are TRBV28 and TRBJ2-5; unclear D gene. The CDR3 consists of 14 residues. V was cut by 2 bases and J by 5 bases, with 12 bases left in between. The germline gives CDR1 MDHEN, CDR2 SYDVKM. The CDR3 protein is CASSLISVAETQYF. DNA for the CDR3: TGTGCCAGCAGTTTAATAAGCGTCGCGGAGACCCAGTACTTC.

The J gene is TRBJ1-5, the V gene TRBV5-5; maybe TRBD1 (5 bases). Looked up from germline, CDR1 is SGHKS and CDR2 is YYEKEE (reference sequence). The CDR3 is 14 residues long. The ends were cut back, 2 bases at V and 4 bases at J, with 10 bases in the middle. This CDR3 reads CASSFGTGNQPQHF. The CDR3 bases are TGTGCCAGCAGCTTTGGGACGGGAAATCAGCCCCAGCATTTT.

This chain connects TRBV19 to TRBJ2-2; 7 nucleotides agree with TRBD2. Germline CDR1 reads LNHDA; CDR2 reads SQIVND (reference sequence). Germline trimming cut 2 bases from V and 6 bases from J; bases unmatched to any gene: 6. The CDR3 sequence is 15 residues long. The CDR3 loop is CASSIKAGLSGELFF. DNA of the CDR3: TGTGCCAGTAGTATAAAAGCGGGACTCTCCGGGGAGCTGTTTTTT.

The chain has TRBV6-1 and TRBJ1-5, with 11 bases fitting TRBD1. CDR3 length equals 15 residues. Germline CDR1 and CDR2: MNHNS and SASEGT. The V segment lost 7 bases and the J segment 7 bases; nucleotides outside the gene matches: 9. The CDR3 DNA follows: TGTGCCAGCATTTCCTCCGGACAGGGGGCCCAGCCCCAGCATTTT. This gives the protein CASISSGQGAQPQHF.

The chain joins TRBV5-5 to TRBJ2-7, with D tentatively TRBD1 or TRBD2 (5 bases each). CDR3 length: 15 amino acids. The V end was cut by 7 bases, the J end by 0 bases, with 17 bases between. Germline CDR1 reads SGHKS; CDR2 reads YYEKEE (reference sequence). The DNA of the CDR3 is TGTGCCAGCGGCCCGGGACGGTTTAGCTCCTACGAGCAGTACTTC. Protein product: CASGPGRFSSYEQYF.

The J gene is TRBJ1-2, the V gene TRBV6-1; 9 nucleotides agree with TRBD1. Per the germline V gene, CDR1 is MNHNS and CDR2 is SASEGT. J lost 4 bases, V lost 1 base, and 7 bases had no gene match. CDR3 length: 16 residues. CDR3 sequence: CASSEGGTGNLYGYTF. The DNA of the CDR3 is TGTGCCAGCAGTGAAGGGGGGACAGGGAATCTCTATGGCTACACCTTC.

The rearrangement joins TRBV4-1 to TRBJ1-4; the match to TRBD1 covers 8 bases. This CDR3 region has 18 residues. The V gene's germline CDR1 is MGHRA and CDR2 YSYEKL. V shed 0 bases and J 3 bases; nucleotides not matched to a gene: 9. The CDR3 DNA is TGCGCCAGCAGCCAAGATGATAGCAGGGGGCAGGCTAATGAAAAACTGTTTTTT. Encoded protein: CASSQDDSRGQANEKLFF.

Here the CDR3 reads CASRKTGAGEKLFF. The CDR3 DNA sequence: TGTGCCAGCAGAAAAACAGGGGCAGGTGAAAAACTGTTTTTT. The chain uses TRBV28 and TRBJ1-4; 7 bases line up with TRBD1. CDR1 is MDHEN and CDR2 is SYDVKM in the germline V gene. CDR3 length: 14 amino acids. J was trimmed by 7 bases and V by 6 bases; bases with no gene match: 8.

This clone has just one count. The chain joins TRBV27 to TRBJ2-7, with unresolved D. V was cut by 7 bases and J by 0 bases, with 13 bases left in between. The CDR3 is made up of 14 amino acids. Germline values: CDR1 MNHEY, CDR2 SMNVEV (reference sequence). The CDR3 DNA follows: TGTGCCAGCACCCCGACAAAGAGCTCCTACGAGCAGTACTTC. Translating it yields CASTPTKSSYEQYF.

This clone was counted a single time. The chain links TRBV18 to TRBJ2-5; D may be TRBD1 (6 bases). The CDR3 extends over 14 amino acids. Germline V gene data show CDR1 as KGHSH and CDR2 as LQKENI. V was cut by 4 bases and J by 4 bases, with 13 bases left in between. The CDR3 coding sequence is TGTGCCAGCTCACACGAACAGGGCGGAGAGACCCAGTACTTC. Its protein product is CASSHEQGGETQYF.

This chain connects TRBV4-1 to TRBJ1-6, with TRBD1 matching over 7 bases. Germline V gene sequence: CDR1 MGHRA, CDR2 YSYEKL. V trimming: 4 bases; J trimming: 8 bases; junction bases outside the gene matches: 8. CDR3 size: 15 residues. The CDR3 DNA follows: TGCGCCAGCAGCCTAGAACAGGGGAGCGATTCACCCCTCCACTTT. This gives the protein CASSLEQGSDSPLHF.

The chain carries TRBV7-3 and TRBJ1-2; D remains ambiguous. V lost 2 bases and J lost 8, with 12 bases in between. CDR3 length: 13 residues. CDR1 and CDR2 from the germline V gene are SGHTA and FQGTGA. The CDR3 DNA reads as TGTGCCAGCAGCTTACATAGGGAAGGGGGCTACACCTTC. Translated, it gives CASSLHREGGYTF.

The chain has TRBV6-5 and TRBJ1-4; 7 bases match TRBD1. Germline-derived CDR1 and CDR2 are MNHEY and SVGAGI. This CDR3 is 15 amino acids long. V shed 2 bases and J 5 bases; nucleotides not matched to a gene: 5. The CDR3, as DNA: TGTGCCAGCAGTTACCGGGACAGCAAAAATGAAAAACTGTTTTTT. Translated, it gives CASSYRDSKNEKLFF.

CDR3 sequence (DNA): TGTGCCTTGGAAGGGGACGGGGATGGCTACACCTTC. Its translation is CALEGDGDGYTF. The chain carries TRBV30 and TRBJ1-2, with D possibly TRBD1 on 5 matching bases. V was shortened by 7 bases and J by 6 bases, with 15 bases between the two germline ends. The germline gives CDR1 GTSNPN, CDR2 SVGIG (reference sequence). This CDR3 has 12 residues.

The chain combines TRBV6-1 with TRBJ1-2, with D hard to call. The CDR3 spans 14 residues. In germline, CDR1 is MNHNS, CDR2 SASEGT. V was trimmed by 5 bases and J by 4 bases, leaving 14 bases between them. The CDR3 loop reads CASSPGGFTYGYTF. The CDR3 DNA reads TGTGCCAGCAGTCCGGGTGGGTTCACCTATGGCTACACCTTC.

The chain's CDR3 is CASSPAGGGNTIYF. CDR3 nucleotides: TGTGCCAGCAGCCCAGCGGGGGGCGGAAACACCATATATTTT. The chain carries TRBV5-6 and TRBJ1-3, with D perhaps matching TRBD1 (6 bases). The CDR3 runs to 14 residues. V gave up 4 bases and J gave up 4 bases, with 12 bases separating them. In germline, CDR1 is SGHDT, CDR2 YYEEEE.

This chain uses TRBV5-1 with TRBJ1-2, with 7 bases fitting TRBD1. Germline CDR1 and CDR2: SGHRS and YFSETQ. V shed 5 bases and J 5 bases; nucleotides not matched to a gene: 12. The length of the CDR3 is 15 residues. CDR3 bases: TGCGCCAGCAGAAAATCAGCCGGGACAGAGTATGGCTACACCTTC. Protein sequence: CASRKSAGTEYGYTF.

The J gene is TRBJ2-5, the V gene TRBV28; a possible D gene is TRBD2 (5 bases). The CDR3 is 14 residues long. Trimming removed 7 bases from V and 5 bases from J, with 17 bases in between. Germline CDR1 MDHEN, CDR2 SYDVKM. The DNA for the CDR3 is TGTGCCAGCAACCCACCCCTGAGGGTTGAGACCCAGTACTTC. It is translated as CASNPPLRVETQYF.

The chain links TRBV5-4 to TRBJ2-2, with 9 bases that match TRBD1. CDR3 length: 15 amino acids. V shed 4 bases, J shed 2 bases, and the junction held 3 bases outside the gene matches. The germline V gene has CDR1 SGHNT and CDR2 YYREEE (reference sequence). The CDR3 DNA sequence: TGTGCCAGCAGCGGGACAGGGATTAACACCGGGGAGCTGTTTTTT. Protein product: CASSGTGINTGELFF.